This section outlines one TCR beta chain sequence together with its context. No cognate antigen has been identified for it. Base qualities are not at hand, and no much larger clone is one base apart. Participants in the prospective study were enrolled through a virtual design, were aged roughly 18 to 100 years, and lived in about two dozen United States geographic areas. In the prospective study, cohorts were assigned on the basis of participant-reported clinical history obtained from a screening survey and a study questionnaire. In the prospective study, mobile phlebotomists collected whole blood, serum and a nasopharyngeal or oropharyngeal swab from each participant. Over an approximately two-month period, participants in the prospective study had the option of providing additional blood draws and questionnaires. Blood samples from the prospective study were shipped frozen or at room temperature prior to DNA extraction.

These data originate in a study of blood T cell repertoires in COVID-19 (dated by TCRdb to about 2020). Regarding the complete study: Samples covering the acute and convalescent phases of COVID-19 were provided by collaborators in the United States, Italy and Spain. HLA class I and class II types, where available, came from metadata supplied by the sample provider rather than from assay-based typing. Deeply sampled blood TCRbeta repertoires from subjects exposed to, actively infected with, or recovered from COVID-19 were included in the dataset. The sample metadata nearly always contained a de-identified subject ID, COVID-19 status, age in years and sex. The material from the prospective study consisted of cDNA or gDNA derived from T cells, B-cell-depleted T cells, or PBMCs. The samples were drawn from the first 160 participants of the ongoing ImmuneRACE study and from 950 to 1,500 subjects provided by 6 global collaborators. The repertoires were made available in a free public database intended to serve as a resource for research on the immune response to SARS-CoV-2.

CDR1 is given as MGHRA and CDR2 as YSYEKL, both from the germline V gene. From the cysteine up to the phenylalanine, the CDR3 has a length of 13 residues. Only the CDR3 portion is preserved as DNA: 39 bases, with reading frame beginning at the first base. The germline V and J ends show losses of 5 bases and 6 bases respectively, and no gene match explains 4 bases of the junction. TCRbeta CDR3 regions were amplified from genomic DNA by means of the immunoSEQ Assay, a bias-controlled multiplex PCR. The study's processing was this. Within the assay, amplification of reference gene primers was used to estimate how many nucleated cells each sample contained. Sequence reads were collapsed and filtered to measure the absolute abundance of every unique TCRbeta CDR3 rearrangement. For each sample, productive Simpson clonality was calculated as the square root of Simpson's diversity index across productive rearrangements. Sourced from immuneACCESS, this table was stored by TCRdb with only in-frame sequences that have V and J called. A share of the clones is absent; for the studies checked, an unresolved V gene accounts for under half, and the remainder has no known explanation. V, J and clone size derive from that table, while D and trimming were established from the DNA sequence. Here the sample has approximately 220,000 clones; 80% to 90% occur a single time. Clones ranked in the top ten supply 3.5% to 4% of the sample.

What the work shows at the level of the full study, not this receptor alone: Clinical and demographic metadata were provided uncurated, with the amount varying by source and participant.

The chain employs TRBV4-1 and TRBJ1-2; a stretch of 9 junction bases matches TRBD1. The sample consisted of PBMCs or T cells enriched from blood (not recorded which). This sequence was found in a woman aged 40 to 50 with acute COVID-19. Here the CDR3 is given as CASSFTGGDGYTF. The DNA sequence is given as TGCGCCAGCAGCTTTACAGGGGGCGATGGCTACACCTTC.